A selection of T cell receptor beta chains follows, all from one sample in a study of blood T cell repertoires in COVID-19. Sequenced by immunoSEQ multiplex PCR; TCRdb stores in-frame clones only, minus some. The top ten clones hold under 2% of a sample with fewer than 350,000 clones, around 85% of them seen once. Sequenced input: PBMCs or T cells enriched from blood (not recorded which). The source of these receptors is a young woman who had been exposed to COVID-19. Each CDR3 is given with its conserved first and last residue. Fields, in order: V gene, clone size, J gene, CDR3 protein. Clone size is given for some rows only: seen once, a few or many times, or a class if the clone is expanded.

>TRBV11-2|NA|TRBJ2-1
CASSLDMTTLSYNEQFF
>TRBV4-1|NA|TRBJ2-1
CASSPYWTADSYNEQFF
>TRBV10-1|few|TRBJ2-7
CASSESLRTYEQYF
>TRBV4-1|many|TRBJ2-3
CASSQDPIIAGGHTDTQYF
>TRBV5-4|NA|TRBJ2-5
CASSLARSGGETQYF
>TRBV7-9|NA|TRBJ2-1
CASSFLRGRYNEQFF
>TRBV28|NA|TRBJ1-6
CASSTSGGVRDSPLHF
>TRBV29-1|NA|TRBJ2-7
CSARQGNYEQYF
>TRBV5-1|NA|TRBJ2-1
CASGTGVNEQFF
>TRBV6-4|once|TRBJ1-2
CASSGEQGAHGYTF
>TRBV28|NA|TRBJ1-6
CATTYGGSNSPLHF
>TRBV4-1|NA|TRBJ1-1
CASRPSTTEAFF
>TRBV18|NA|TRBJ1-4
CASSPTVATNEKLFF
>TRBV12-3/TRBV12-4|NA|TRBJ1-1
CASSDGAHTEAFF
>TRBV7-2|NA|TRBJ2-3
CASSPRGVTDTQYF
>TRBV18|NA|TRBJ2-7
CASSRTGGSGYEQYF
>TRBV7-8|NA|TRBJ2-7
CASSLVGTSGYPYEQYF
>TRBV11-3|NA|TRBJ2-1
CASSLTGGISYNEQFF
>TRBV6-1|NA|TRBJ1-6
CASSEEGGATFYNSPLHF
>TRBV28|NA|TRBJ1-5
CARDHGTGNQPQHF
>TRBV19|NA|TRBJ1-1
CASRFGQGIAGTEAFF
>TRBV5-1|NA|TRBJ2-3
CASSSHSRSSTDTQYF
>TRBV30|once|TRBJ1-2
CAWRGQGSRTRNGYTF
>TRBV9|NA|TRBJ2-7
CASSVGEASGRIDEQYF
>TRBV4-3|NA|TRBJ2-3
CASSQVSRLAQDTQYF
>TRBV5-1|NA|TRBJ1-6
CASRGDRENSPLHF
>TRBV7-2|NA|TRBJ2-7
CASSLESLSYEQYF
>TRBV30|NA|TRBJ1-1
CAWSVVTGGRSEAFF
>TRBV4-1|NA|TRBJ2-1
CASSPGEYSYNEQFF
>TRBV28|NA|TRBJ1-2
CASRLQANYGYTF
>TRBV9|NA|TRBJ1-2
CASSVGQEYGYTF
>TRBV21-1|NA|TRBJ2-7
CASSNPDRTTYEQYF
>TRBV10-3|NA|TRBJ1-2
CAISGPLGGDSNGYTF
>TRBV3-1/TRBV3-2|NA|TRBJ2-5
CASSQDGQVGGETQYF
>TRBV3-1/TRBV3-2|NA|TRBJ2-1
CASSRTSGGAPRNEQFF
>TRBV4-1|NA|TRBJ2-1
CASSHGLGTVEQFF
>TRBV15|medium-sized|TRBJ2-2
CATSNRQGEAGELFF
>TRBV12-2|NA|TRBJ2-7
CASRLVGARSYEQYF
>TRBV28|NA|TRBJ2-1
CASSPSSLEGYNEQFF
>TRBV13|NA|TRBJ2-7
CASSWGQAYEQYF